The 22 T cell receptor beta chains presented below share a single source sample, sequenced in a study of blood T cell repertoires in COVID-19. Method: immunoSEQ multiplex PCR; TCRdb's copy keeps in-frame clones and lacks some. This table has about 88,000 clones, around 90% appearing once. The sequencing input was peripheral blood. These receptors originate from a woman aged 60-70 years with COVID-19, enrolled during active disease.

V is TRBV10-3 and J is TRBJ1-2; D is uncertain. The CDR3 length is 14 residues. CDR1 and CDR2 (germline): ENHRY, SYGVKD. Trimming removed 0 bases at V and 7 bases at J, with 12 bases between. The CDR3 here is CAISESVGSGGYTF. The CDR3 DNA reads as TGTGCCATCAGTGAGTCGGTGGGGAGTGGTGGCTACACCTTC.

This clone has a single count. V is TRBV5-1 and J is TRBJ2-2; 7 bases align to TRBD1. V gave up 8 bases and J gave up 2 bases; unmatched junction bases: 6. Germline V lookup: CDR1 SGHRS, CDR2 YFSETQ. This CDR3 region has 14 residues. The CDR3 DNA reads TGCGCCAGTACCGGGACAGTCAACACCGGGGAGCTGTTTTTT. Residues: CASTGTVNTGELFF. The full variable domain, completed using reference TRBV5-1 and TRBJ2-2, is KAGVTQTPRYLIKTRGQQVTLSCSPISGHRSVSWYQQTPGQGLQFLFEYFSETQRNKGNFPGRFSGRQFSNSRSEMNVSTLELGDSALYLCASTGTVNTGELFFGEGSRLTVL.

The chain carries TRBV7-8 and TRBJ1-3; D possibly corresponds to TRBD1 (6 bases). The germline V gene has CDR1 SGHVS and CDR2 FQNEAQ. There are 15 residues in the CDR3. V shed 5 bases and J shed 5 bases, with 16 bases lying between them. The CDR3 is CASSLQGGQRNTIYF. The CDR3 nucleotides are TGTGCCAGCAGCCTCCAAGGGGGTCAGCGAAACACCATATATTTT.

The chain employs TRBV7-6 and TRBJ1-1, with 10 positions matching TRBD1. This CDR3 spans 16 amino acids. With 5 bases clipped from V and 0 bases from J, the junction kept 6 bases outside the gene matches. Germline CDR1 reads SGHVS; CDR2 reads FNYEAQ. CDR3 DNA sequence: TGTGCCAGCAGCACCGGGACAGGGGTCCTGAACACTGAAGCTTTCTTT. Translation: CASSTGTGVLNTEAFF.

The chain employs TRBV7-9 and TRBJ1-1; D uncertain. Germline V CDR1 and CDR2: SEHNR, FQNEAQ (reference sequence). V was shortened by 5 bases and J by 6 bases, with 16 bases between the two germline ends. The CDR3 is made up of 14 amino acids. The CDR3 is CASSPAVGVPEAFF. In DNA form, the CDR3 reads TGTGCCAGCAGCCCAGCGGTTGGGGTCCCTGAAGCTTTCTTT.

CDR3 DNA sequence: TGTGCCAGTACAACAGGGTACGGCTACACCTTC. It encodes CASTTGYGYTF. The chain recombines TRBV19 with TRBJ1-2; possible D gene TRBD1, 6 bases. The length of the CDR3 is 11 residues. Deletions cut 7 bases from V and 8 bases from J, with 11 bases between. Germline CDR1 LNHDA, CDR2 SQIVND (reference sequence).

The chain has TRBV19 and TRBJ2-3; 7 nucleotides align to TRBD1. V lost 1 base, J lost 2 bases, and 3 bases stayed unmatched. CDR3 size: 15 residues. The germline gives CDR1 LNHDA, CDR2 SQIVND (reference sequence). In DNA, the CDR3 is TGTGCCAGTAGTATAGGGGACAGCTTCACAGATACGCAGTATTTT. This translates into CASSIGDSFTDTQYF. Full variable domain (missing parts from reference TRBV19 and TRBJ2-3): DGGITQSPKYLFRKEGQNVTLSCEQNLNHDAMYWYRQDPGQGLRLIYYSQIVNDFQKGDIAEGYSVSREKKESFPLTVTSAQKNPTAFYLCASSIGDSFTDTQYFGPGTRLTVL.

J is TRBJ2-7 and V is TRBV30, with 8 nucleotides matching TRBD1. The CDR3 contains 14 residues. The junction had 13 bases not matched to a gene; V was cut back by 6 bases and J by 6 bases. Per germline, CDR1 GTSNPN and CDR2 SVGIG (reference sequence). The CDR3, as DNA: TGTGCCTGTCCACCGGTTGACAGGGGCTCCGAGCAGTACTTC. Encoded protein: CACPPVDRGSEQYF.

The rearrangement joins TRBV18 to TRBJ2-2; D is unresolved. The ends were cut back, 2 bases at V and 5 bases at J, with 6 bases in the middle. This CDR3 region has 13 residues. Germline lookup yields CDR1 KGHSH and CDR2 LQKENI. CDR3 sequence: CASSPGPTGELFF. For the CDR3, the DNA is TGTGCCAGCTCACCAGGCCCTACCGGGGAGCTGTTTTTT.

V and J are TRBV15 and TRBJ2-5, with D uncertain. CDR1 and CDR2 from the germline V gene are LNHNV and YYDKDF (reference sequence). The CDR3 is made up of 15 amino acids. Trimming removed 5 bases at V and 4 bases at J, with 17 bases between. Written as DNA, the CDR3 is TGTGCCACCAGCCTCCGCCCATCATGGCCAGAGACCCAGTACTTC. This gives the protein CATSLRPSWPETQYF.

V gene TRBV6-5 combines with J gene TRBJ1-1, with D hard to call. CDR3 length equals 13 residues. Deletions cut 6 bases from V and 8 bases from J, with 16 bases between. Germline lookup yields CDR1 MNHEY and CDR2 SVGAGI. In nucleotides, the CDR3 is TGTGCCAGCAGCAAAGCGGGGTTGGCCGAAGCTTTCTTT. Protein sequence: CASSKAGLAEAFF.

The chain joins TRBV7-2 to TRBJ1-2; D unresolved. The germline V gene has CDR1 SGHTA and CDR2 FQGNSA. V was shortened by 1 base and J by 4 bases, with 4 bases between the two germline ends. There are 12 residues in the CDR3. CDR3 DNA sequence: TGTGCCAGCAGCTTAGGAGGCTATGGCTACACCTTC. Protein: CASSLGGYGYTF.

This rearrangement joins TRBV27 to TRBJ2-7; 7 bases are a match to TRBD1. The ends lost 4 bases at V and 3 bases at J; junction bases unmatched: 12. The CDR3 runs to 16 residues. Germline values: CDR1 MNHEY, CDR2 SMNVEV (reference sequence). This chain's CDR3 is CASSSRQGAVIYEQYF. CDR3 coding DNA: TGTGCCAGCAGTTCCAGACAGGGCGCCGTCATCTACGAGCAGTACTTC.

The CDR3: CASPLGGGNSPLHF. The CDR3 DNA follows: TGCGCCAGCCCTCTAGGGGGCGGTAATTCACCCCTCCACTTT. V usage is TRBV23-1 and J usage is TRBJ1-6; 7 bases line up with TRBD1. TRBV23-1 is given ORF status, its function remaining uncertain. V trimming: 8 bases; J trimming: 6 bases; junction bases outside the gene matches: 7. The length of the CDR3 is 14 residues.

This rearrangement joins TRBV12-3 or TRBV12-4 to TRBJ1-1; D gene unclear. CDR3 size: 13 residues. V dropped 6 bases and J dropped 7 bases, with 15 bases sitting between them. As DNA, the CDR3 is TGTGCCAGCAGCCGACGGGAAGGCGGTGAAGCTTTCTTT. It translates to CASSRREGGEAFF.

The V call is TRBV3-1 (or the pseudogene TRBV3-2), the J call TRBJ2-1, with 9 bases identical to TRBD2. Losses at the gene ends were 4 bases for V and 6 bases for J; bases not matched to a gene: 22. The germline V gene has CDR1 LGHDT and CDR2 YNNKEL (reference sequence). CDR3 size: 20 residues. CDR3 DNA sequence: TGTGCCAGCAGCCCTAAAGCCAAGATAAGCGGGGGGACGTTCGGCAATGAGCAGTTCTTC. Protein sequence: CASSPKAKISGGTFGNEQFF.

The chain links TRBV7-9 to TRBJ2-7; 12 bases match TRBD1. V trimming: 5 bases; J trimming: 7 bases; junction bases outside the gene matches: 6. Germline CDR1 SEHNR, CDR2 FQNEAQ (reference sequence). The CDR3 extends over 14 amino acids. CDR3 DNA: TGTGCCAGCAGCCGCGGGACAGGGGGCGGGGAGCAGTACTTC. Translation: CASSRGTGGGEQYF.

The chain recombines TRBV15 with TRBJ2-3; tentatively, D is TRBD1 (5 bases). The V gene's germline CDR1 is LNHNV and CDR2 YYDKDF (reference sequence). The V end lost 3 bases, the J end lost 6 bases, and 13 bases lay between the germline ends. The CDR3 totals 14 residues. The CDR3 DNA follows: TGTGCCACCAGCAGGCGTCTCTACAGGGATACGCAGTATTTT. Translating gives CATSRRLYRDTQYF.

The chain couples TRBV7-9 to TRBJ2-1; TRBD2 agrees at 7 bases. CDR1 is SEHNR and CDR2 is FQNEAQ in the germline V gene (reference sequence). The V segment lost 5 bases and the J segment 0 bases; nucleotides outside the gene matches: 4. The CDR3 extends over 15 amino acids. The CDR3 DNA follows: TGTGCCAGCAGCCGAGCGGGGTCCTCCTACAATGAGCAGTTCTTC. Protein product: CASSRAGSSYNEQFF.

The chain is built from TRBV28 and TRBJ1-5; 7 bases agree with TRBD1. This CDR3 contains 14 residues. J gave up 3 bases and V 7 bases, and 6 bases lay outside the gene matches. From germline, CDR1 is MDHEN and CDR2 SYDVKM. The CDR3 coding sequence is TGTGCCAGCACCCCCGGGACAGCCAATCAGCCCCAGCATTTT. Encoded protein: CASTPGTANQPQHF. Full variable domain (missing parts from reference TRBV28 and TRBJ1-5): DVKVTQSSRYLVKRTGEKVFLECVQDMDHENMFWYRQDPGLGLRLIYFSYDVKMKEKGDIPEGYSVSREKKERFSLILESASTNQTSMYLCASTPGTANQPQHFGDGTRLSIL.

The chain is built from TRBV19 and TRBJ1-1; possibly TRBD1 for D (5 bases). From germline, CDR1 is LNHDA and CDR2 SQIVND (reference sequence). V shed 5 bases and J shed 4 bases, with 14 bases lying between them. This CDR3 contains 14 residues. Written as DNA, the CDR3 is TGTGCCAGTAGTCCCCGACAGAGCAGCACTGAAGCTTTCTTT. Translated: CASSPRQSSTEAFF. The full variable domain, completed using reference TRBV19 and TRBJ1-1, is DGGITQSPKYLFRKEGQNVTLSCEQNLNHDAMYWYRQDPGQGLRLIYYSQIVNDFQKGDIAEGYSVSREKKESFPLTVTSAQKNPTAFYLCASSPRQSSTEAFFGQGTRLTVV.

The chain couples TRBV2 to TRBJ1-2; D remains unclear. Trimming left V 7 bases short and J 4 bases short, with 10 bases between. Germline loops: CDR1 SNHLY, CDR2 FYNNEI. The CDR3 is 12 amino acids. The CDR3 sequence is CASNLGGYGYTF. The CDR3 nucleotides read TGTGCCAGCAATCTAGGAGGCTATGGCTACACCTTC.